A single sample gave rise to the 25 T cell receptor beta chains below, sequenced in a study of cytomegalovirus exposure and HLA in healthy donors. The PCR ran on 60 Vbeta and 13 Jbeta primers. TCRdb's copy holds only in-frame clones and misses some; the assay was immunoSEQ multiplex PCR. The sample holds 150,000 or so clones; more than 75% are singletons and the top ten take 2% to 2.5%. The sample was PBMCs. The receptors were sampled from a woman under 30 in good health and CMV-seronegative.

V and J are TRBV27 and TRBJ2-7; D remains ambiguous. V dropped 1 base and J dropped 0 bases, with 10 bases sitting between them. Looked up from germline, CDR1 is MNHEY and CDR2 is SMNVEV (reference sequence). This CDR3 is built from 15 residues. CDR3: CASSLWARSSYEQYF. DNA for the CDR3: TGTGCCAGCAGTTTATGGGCACGCAGCTCCTACGAGCAGTACTTC.

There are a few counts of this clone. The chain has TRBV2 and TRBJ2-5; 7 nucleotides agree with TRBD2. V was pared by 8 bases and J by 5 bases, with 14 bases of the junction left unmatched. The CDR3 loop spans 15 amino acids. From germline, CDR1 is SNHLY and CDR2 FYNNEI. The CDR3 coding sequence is TGTGCCAGCCACGACGGGGGGAGTTCCTTCGAGACCCAGTACTTC. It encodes CASHDGGSSFETQYF.

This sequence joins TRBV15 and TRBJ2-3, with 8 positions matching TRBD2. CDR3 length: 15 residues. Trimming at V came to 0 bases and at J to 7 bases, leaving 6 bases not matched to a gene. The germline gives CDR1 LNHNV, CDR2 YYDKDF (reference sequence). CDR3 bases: TGTGCCACCAGCAGAGAAGCGGGGGACATATATACGCAGTATTTT. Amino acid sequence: CATSREAGDIYTQYF.

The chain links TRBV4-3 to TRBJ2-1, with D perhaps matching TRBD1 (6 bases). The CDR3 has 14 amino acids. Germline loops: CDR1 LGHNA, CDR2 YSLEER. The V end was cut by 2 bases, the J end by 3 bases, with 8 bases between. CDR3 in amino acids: CASSQPDSYNEQFF. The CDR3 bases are TGCGCCAGCAGCCAACCGGACAGCTACAATGAGCAGTTCTTC.

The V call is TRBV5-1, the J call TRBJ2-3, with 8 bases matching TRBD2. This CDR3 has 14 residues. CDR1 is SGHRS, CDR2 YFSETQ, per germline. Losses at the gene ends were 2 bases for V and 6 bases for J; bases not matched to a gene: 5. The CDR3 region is CASSFGTRDDTQYF. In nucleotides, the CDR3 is TGCGCCAGCAGCTTCGGGACTAGGGATGATACGCAGTATTTT. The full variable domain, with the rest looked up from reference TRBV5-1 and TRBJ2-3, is KAGVTQTPRYLIKTRGQQVTLSCSPISGHRSVSWYQQTPGQGLQFLFEYFSETQRNKGNFPGRFSGRQFSNSRSEMNVSTLELGDSALYLCASSFGTRDDTQYFGPGTRLTVL.

The CDR3 is CASSAGPADTQYF. CDR3 sequence (DNA): TGTGCCAGCAGTGCGGGTCCCGCAGATACGCAGTATTTT. The V call is TRBV6-6, the J call TRBJ2-3, with D perhaps matching TRBD2 (5 bases). This CDR3 comprises 13 residues. Germline V gene data show CDR1 as MNHNY and CDR2 as SVGAGI (reference sequence). V gave up 5 bases and J gave up 4 bases, with 10 bases separating them.

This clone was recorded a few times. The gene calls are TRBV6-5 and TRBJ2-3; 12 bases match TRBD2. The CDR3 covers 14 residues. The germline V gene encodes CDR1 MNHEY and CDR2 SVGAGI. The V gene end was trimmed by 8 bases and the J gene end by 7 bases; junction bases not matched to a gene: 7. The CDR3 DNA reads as TGTGCCAGCCGACTAGCGGGAGTTGGAAATACGCAGTATTTT. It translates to CASRLAGVGNTQYF.

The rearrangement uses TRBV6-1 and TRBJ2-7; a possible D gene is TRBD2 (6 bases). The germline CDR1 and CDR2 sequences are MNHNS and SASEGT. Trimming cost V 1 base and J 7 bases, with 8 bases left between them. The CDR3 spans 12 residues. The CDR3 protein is CASSEEGTEQYF. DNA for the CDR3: TGTGCCAGCAGTGAAGAGGGGACTGAGCAGTACTTC.

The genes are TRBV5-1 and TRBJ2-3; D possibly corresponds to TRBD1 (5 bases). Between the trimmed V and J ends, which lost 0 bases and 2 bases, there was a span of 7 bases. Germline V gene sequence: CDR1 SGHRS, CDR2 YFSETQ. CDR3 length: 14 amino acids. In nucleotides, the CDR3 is TGCGCCAGCAGCTTGGGCAGGGACACAGATACGCAGTATTTT. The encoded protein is CASSLGRDTDTQYF.

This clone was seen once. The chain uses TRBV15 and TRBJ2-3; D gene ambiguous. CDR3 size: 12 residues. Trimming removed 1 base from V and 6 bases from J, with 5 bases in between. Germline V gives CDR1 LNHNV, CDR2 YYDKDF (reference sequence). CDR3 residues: CATSRALDTQYF. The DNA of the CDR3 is TGTGCCACCAGCAGAGCCTTGGATACGCAGTATTTT. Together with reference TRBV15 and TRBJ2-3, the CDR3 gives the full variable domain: DAMVIQNPRYQVTQFGKPVTLSCSQTLNHNVMYWYQQKSSQAPKLLFHYYDKDFNNEADTPDNFQSRRPNTSFCFLDIRSPGLGDTAMYLCATSRALDTQYFGPGTRLTVL.

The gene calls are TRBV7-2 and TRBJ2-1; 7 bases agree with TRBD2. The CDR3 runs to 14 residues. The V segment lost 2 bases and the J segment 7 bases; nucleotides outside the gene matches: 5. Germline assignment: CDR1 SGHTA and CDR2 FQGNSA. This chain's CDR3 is CASSLRRGGNEQFF. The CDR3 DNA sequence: TGTGCCAGCAGCTTAAGGAGGGGAGGGAATGAGCAGTTCTTC.

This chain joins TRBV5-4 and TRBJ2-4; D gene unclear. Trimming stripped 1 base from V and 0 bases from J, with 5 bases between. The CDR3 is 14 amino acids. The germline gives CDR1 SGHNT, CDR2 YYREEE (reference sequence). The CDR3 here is CASSLSGAKNIQYF. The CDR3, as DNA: TGTGCCAGCAGCTTGTCCGGAGCCAAAAACATTCAGTACTTC.

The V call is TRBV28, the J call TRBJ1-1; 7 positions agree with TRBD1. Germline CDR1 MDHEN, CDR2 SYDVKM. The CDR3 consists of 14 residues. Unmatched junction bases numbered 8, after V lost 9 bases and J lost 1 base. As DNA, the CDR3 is TGTGCCAGTAAGACGGGACAGCAGAACACTGAAGCTTTCTTT. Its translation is CASKTGQQNTEAFF.

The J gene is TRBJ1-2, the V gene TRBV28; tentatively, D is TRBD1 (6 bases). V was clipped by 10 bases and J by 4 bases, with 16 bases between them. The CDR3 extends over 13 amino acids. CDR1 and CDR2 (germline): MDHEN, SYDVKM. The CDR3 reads CAIHQGTIYGYTF. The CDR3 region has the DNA TGTGCCATCCACCAGGGGACTATCTATGGCTACACCTTC.

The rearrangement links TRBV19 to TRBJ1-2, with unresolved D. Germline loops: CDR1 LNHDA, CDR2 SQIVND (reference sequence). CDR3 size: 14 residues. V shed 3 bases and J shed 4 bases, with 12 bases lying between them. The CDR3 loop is CASSMVLPGYGYTF. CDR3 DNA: TGTGCCAGTAGTATGGTCCTACCGGGCTATGGCTACACCTTC.

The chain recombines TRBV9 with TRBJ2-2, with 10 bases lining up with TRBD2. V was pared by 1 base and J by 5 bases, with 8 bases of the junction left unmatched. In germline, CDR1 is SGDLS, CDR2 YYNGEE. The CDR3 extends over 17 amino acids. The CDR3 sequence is CASSVSIASGSTGELFF. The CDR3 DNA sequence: TGTGCCAGCAGCGTAAGCATCGCTAGCGGGAGTACCGGGGAGCTGTTTTTT.

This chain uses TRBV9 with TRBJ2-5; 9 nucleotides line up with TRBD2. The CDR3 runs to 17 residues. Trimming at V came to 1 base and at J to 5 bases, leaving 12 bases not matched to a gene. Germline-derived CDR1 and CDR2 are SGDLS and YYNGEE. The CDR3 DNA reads TGTGCCAGCAGCGTATCGGCTAGCGGGGCCGGGTGGGAGACCCAGTACTTC. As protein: CASSVSASGAGWETQYF.

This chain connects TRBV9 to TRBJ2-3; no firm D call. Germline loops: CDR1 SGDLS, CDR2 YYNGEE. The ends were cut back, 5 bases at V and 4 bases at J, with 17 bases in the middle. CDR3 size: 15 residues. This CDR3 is CASSAEGRSADTQYF. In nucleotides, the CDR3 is TGTGCCAGCAGTGCCGAAGGCCGGAGCGCAGATACGCAGTATTTT. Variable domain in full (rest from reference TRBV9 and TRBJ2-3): DSGVTQTPKHLITATGQRVTLRCSPRSGDLSVYWYQQSLDQGLQFLIQYYNGEERAKGNILERFSAQQFPDLHSELNLSSLELGDSALYFCASSAEGRSADTQYFGPGTRLTVL.

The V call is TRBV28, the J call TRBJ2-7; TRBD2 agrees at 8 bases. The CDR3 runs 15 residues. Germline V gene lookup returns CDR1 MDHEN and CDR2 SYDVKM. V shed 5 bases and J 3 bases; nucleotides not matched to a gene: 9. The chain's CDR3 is CASSPAGGPNYEQYF. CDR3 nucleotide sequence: TGTGCCAGCAGTCCCGCGGGGGGTCCCAACTACGAGCAGTACTTC.

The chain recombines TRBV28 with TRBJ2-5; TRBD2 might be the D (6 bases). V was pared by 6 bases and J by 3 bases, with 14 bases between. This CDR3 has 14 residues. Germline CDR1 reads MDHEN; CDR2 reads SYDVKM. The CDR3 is CASRKGGGKETQYF. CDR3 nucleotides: TGTGCCAGCAGGAAGGGAGGTGGGAAAGAGACCCAGTACTTC.

The CDR3 nucleotides read TGTGCCAGCAGTTACTCGGACAGGGGGCCAACCGGGGAGCTGTTTTTT. Translation gives CASSYSDRGPTGELFF. This chain joins TRBV6-5 and TRBJ2-2; the match to TRBD1 covers 11 bases. Germline CDR1 and CDR2: MNHEY and SVGAGI. The V gene end was trimmed by 0 bases and the J gene end by 5 bases; junction bases not matched to a gene: 2. The CDR3 extends over 16 amino acids.

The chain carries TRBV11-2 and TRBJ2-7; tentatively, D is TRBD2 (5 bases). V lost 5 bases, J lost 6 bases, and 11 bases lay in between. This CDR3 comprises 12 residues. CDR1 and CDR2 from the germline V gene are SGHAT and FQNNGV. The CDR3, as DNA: TGTGCCAGCAGCCTCCCTCGGGGCGAGCAGTACTTC. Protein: CASSLPRGEQYF.

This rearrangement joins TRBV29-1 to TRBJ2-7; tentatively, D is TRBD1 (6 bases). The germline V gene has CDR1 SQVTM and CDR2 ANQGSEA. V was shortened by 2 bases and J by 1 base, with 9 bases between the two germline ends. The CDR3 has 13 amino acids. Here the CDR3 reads CSVETDRSYEQYF. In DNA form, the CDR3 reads TGCAGCGTTGAAACGGACAGATCCTACGAGCAGTACTTC.

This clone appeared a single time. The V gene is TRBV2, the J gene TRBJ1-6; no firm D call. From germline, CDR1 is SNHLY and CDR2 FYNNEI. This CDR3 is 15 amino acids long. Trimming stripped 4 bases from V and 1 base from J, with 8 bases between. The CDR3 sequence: CASSVGRSYNSPLHF. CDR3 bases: TGTGCCAGCAGTGTGGGCAGATCCTATAATTCACCCCTCCACTTT. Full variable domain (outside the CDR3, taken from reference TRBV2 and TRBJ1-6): EPEVTQTPSHQVTQMGQEVILRCVPISNHLYFYWYRQILGQKVEFLVSFYNNEISEKSEIFDDQFSVERPDGSNFTLKIRSTKLEDSAMYFCASSVGRSYNSPLHFGNGTRLTVT.

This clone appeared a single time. CDR3 sequence: CASSPRTTPYEQYF. Written as DNA, the CDR3 is TGTGCCAGCAGCCCTCGAACTACCCCCTACGAGCAGTACTTC. The chain joins TRBV9 to TRBJ2-7, with D hard to call. CDR3 length: 14 amino acids. V lost 4 bases and J 2 bases, leaving 13 bases between the germline ends. Germline V gene sequence: CDR1 SGDLS, CDR2 YYNGEE.